This record concerns one T cell receptor (beta chain) sequence. Antigen unknown. These data originate in a study of early T cells in non-severe SARS-CoV-2 infection. The wider study: Bulk RNA isolated from unsorted whole blood underwent sequencing; chains were not paired. Findings of the study overall: Sequences matched to VDJdb favored anti-spike CD8 responses, while private and CD4 specificities were missed.

Individual cDNA molecules carried attached unique molecular identifiers. MiXCR, applied by TCRdb to the 5' RACE reads, yields one record per CDR3 protein. Among more than 85,000 distinct CDR3 sequences listed, 10% to 15% were seen once. V was cut by 5 bases and J by 1 base, with 16 bases left in between. The CDR3 extends over 15 amino acids. CDR1 and CDR2 (germline): DFQATT, SNEGSKA (reference sequence). The receptor comes from an adult who was a healthcare worker with PCR-confirmed SARS-CoV-2 infection or an uninfected control (not recorded which). This rearrangement joins TRBV20-1 to TRBJ2-3; D possibly corresponds to TRBD2 (6 bases). Sequenced here: whole blood, sampled at baseline. For the CDR3, the DNA is TGCAGTGCTCCCGCTCCGTCGGGGGGCACAGATACGCAGTATTTT. Translating it yields CSAPAPSGGTDTQYF.